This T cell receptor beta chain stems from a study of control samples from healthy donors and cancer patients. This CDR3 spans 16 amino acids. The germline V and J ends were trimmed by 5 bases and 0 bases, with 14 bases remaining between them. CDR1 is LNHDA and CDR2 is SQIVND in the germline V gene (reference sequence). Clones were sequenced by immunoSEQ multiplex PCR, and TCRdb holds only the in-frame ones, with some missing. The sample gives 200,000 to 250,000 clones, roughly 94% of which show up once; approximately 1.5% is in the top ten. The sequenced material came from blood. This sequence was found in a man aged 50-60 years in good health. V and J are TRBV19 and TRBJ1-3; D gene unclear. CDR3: CASSLRFTVSGNTIYF. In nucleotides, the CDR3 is TGTGCCAGTAGTCTACGTTTTACCGTCTCTGGAAACACCATATATTTT.